Shown below are 18 T cell receptor beta chains from a single sample sequenced in a study of T cell responses to AZD1222 COVID-19 vaccine. Profiling relied on immunoSEQ multiplex PCR, and the TCRdb table lists in-frame clones only, not all of them. There are about 86,000 clones in the sample; under 95% occur only once, and 3% lies in the top ten. The sample in question was peripheral blood, obtained on day 0 of AZD1222 vaccination. The receptors were gathered from an adult in good health.

The chain employs TRBV9 and TRBJ1-6; D gene uncertain. Germline V CDR1 and CDR2: SGDLS, YYNGEE. The CDR3 consists of 15 residues. The V gene lost 0 bases and the J gene lost 0 bases, with 4 bases spanning the gap. The CDR3 sequence is CASSVGDSYNSPLHF. The DNA for the CDR3 is TGTGCCAGCAGCGTAGGCGACTCCTATAATTCACCCCTCCACTTT.

V usage is TRBV5-1 and J usage is TRBJ2-1; D not certain. CDR1 SGHRS and CDR2 YFSETQ come from the germline V gene. This CDR3 has 15 residues. Trimming pared 0 bases from V and 7 bases from J, leaving 14 bases between. The CDR3 sequence is CASSLDIGAGNEQFF. The CDR3 bases are TGCGCCAGCAGCTTGGACATAGGCGCAGGAAATGAGCAGTTCTTC.

V usage is TRBV28 and J usage is TRBJ1-4, with 7 bases aligning to TRBD1. J gave up 5 bases and V 4 bases, and 1 base lay outside the gene matches. The CDR3 runs to 13 residues. The germline gives CDR1 MDHEN, CDR2 SYDVKM. The chain's CDR3 is CASSWDSNEKLFF. CDR3 coding DNA: TGTGCCAGCAGTTGGGACAGCAATGAAAAACTGTTTTTT.

J is TRBJ1-2 and V is TRBV5-5, with D possibly TRBD1 on 6 matching bases. CDR1 SGHKS and CDR2 YYEKEE come from the germline V gene (reference sequence). Trimming took 1 base from V and 2 from J, leaving 12 bases between them. This CDR3 is built from 15 residues. The CDR3 DNA reads as TGTGCCAGCAGCTTGCGCTGGGACACCAACTATGGCTACACCTTC. Protein: CASSLRWDTNYGYTF.

The chain joins TRBV12-3 or TRBV12-4 to TRBJ2-7; D is perhaps TRBD2 (7 bases). Trimming cost V 0 bases and J 6 bases, with 9 bases left between them. The CDR3 spans 13 residues. CDR3 sequence (DNA): TGTGCCAGCAGTTTAGCGCGGGGGCGCGAGCAGTACTTC. This codes for CASSLARGREQYF.

The rearrangement uses TRBV19 and TRBJ1-4; the D is unclear. Germline V gives CDR1 LNHDA, CDR2 SQIVND (reference sequence). The length of the CDR3 is 16 residues. V was shortened by 4 bases and J by 0 bases, with 12 bases between the two germline ends. CDR3 nucleotide sequence: TGTGCCAGTAGTAAGAGGGTAACGGCAACTAATGAAAAACTGTTTTTT. It specifies CASSKRVTATNEKLFF.

In DNA form, the CDR3 reads TGTGCCAGCCGGATGGGACAGAGCGGAGTCTATGGCTACACCTTC. Translated, it gives CASRMGQSGVYGYTF. The chain recombines TRBV27 with TRBJ1-2, with 7 bases aligning to TRBD1. Germline loops: CDR1 MNHEY, CDR2 SMNVEV (reference sequence). Trimming cost V 8 bases and J 4 bases; bases outside gene matches: 13. The CDR3 is 15 residues long.

The V and J genes are TRBV29-1 and TRBJ1-1; a weak D match, TRBD1 (6 bases). Germline values: CDR1 SQVTM, CDR2 ANQGSEA. The CDR3 has 14 amino acids. Trimming left V 7 bases short and J 4 bases short, with 19 bases between. The chain's CDR3 is CSGRRTGSGTEAFF. CDR3 nucleotide sequence: TGCAGCGGGCGACGTACAGGGTCTGGCACTGAAGCTTTCTTT.

The genes are TRBV19 and TRBJ2-7; D may be TRBD2 (6 bases). The V end was cut by 6 bases, the J end by 0 bases, with 15 bases between. Germline lookup yields CDR1 LNHDA and CDR2 SQIVND (reference sequence). The CDR3 has 15 amino acids. The CDR3 loop reads CASSIAAGHSYEQYF. The CDR3 DNA is TGTGCCAGTAGCATCGCCGCGGGGCACTCCTACGAGCAGTACTTC.

V and J are TRBV6-5 and TRBJ2-2; D unresolved. Germline CDR1 is MNHEY and CDR2 is SVGAGI. The CDR3 loop spans 14 amino acids. The V end was cut by 3 bases, the J end by 1 base, with 6 bases between. The CDR3 spells CASSYTENTGELFF. CDR3 coding DNA: TGTGCCAGCAGTTATACAGAGAACACCGGGGAGCTGTTTTTT.

The chain is built from TRBV27 and TRBJ2-3; no clear D. Looked up from germline, CDR1 is MNHEY and CDR2 is SMNVEV (reference sequence). This CDR3 comprises 15 residues. V was trimmed by 4 bases and J by 0 bases, leaving 11 bases between them. This chain's CDR3 is CASSWSIPSTDTQYF. CDR3 in DNA: TGTGCCAGCAGTTGGAGTATTCCTAGCACAGATACGCAGTATTTT.

The rearrangement joins TRBV9 to TRBJ2-3, with 9 positions matching TRBD1. The germline gives CDR1 SGDLS, CDR2 YYNGEE. The CDR3 is 15 amino acids. The ends lost 0 bases at V and 5 bases at J; junction bases unmatched: 4. The CDR3 sequence is CASSVEGQGKDTQYF. The CDR3, as DNA: TGTGCCAGCAGCGTAGAGGGACAGGGTAAAGATACGCAGTATTTT.

This clone appeared once. The rearrangement uses TRBV6-1 and TRBJ2-1; D unclear. Trimming cost V 2 bases and J 9 bases, with 20 bases left between them. Germline CDR1 reads MNHNS; CDR2 reads SASEGT. CDR3 size: 16 residues. The CDR3 coding sequence is TGTGCCAGCAGTGAAAGAAGCCCGCCCGGCCTAATTGAGCAGTTCTTC. Protein: CASSERSPPGLIEQFF.

The genes are TRBV15 and TRBJ2-7, with 7 bases aligning to TRBD1. The V segment lost 1 base and the J segment 5 bases; nucleotides outside the gene matches: 2. CDR3 length: 13 residues. The germline CDR1 and CDR2 sequences are LNHNV and YYDKDF (reference sequence). In nucleotides, the CDR3 is TGTGCCACCAGCAGAGCGACAGGGAACGAGCAGTACTTC. This translates into CATSRATGNEQYF.

The chain is built from TRBV7-3 and TRBJ2-1; D unclear. This CDR3 contains 15 residues. V lost 5 bases to trimming and J lost 4 bases, with 15 bases between them. The germline V gene encodes CDR1 SGHTA and CDR2 FQGTGA. The CDR3 region is CASSPTGREYNEQFF. CDR3 DNA sequence: TGTGCCAGCAGCCCCACCGGGCGCGAATACAATGAGCAGTTCTTC.

The rearrangement links TRBV19 to TRBJ1-5; 8 nucleotides align to TRBD1. Trimming cost V 6 bases and J 2 bases; bases outside gene matches: 0. Germline lookup yields CDR1 LNHDA and CDR2 SQIVND (reference sequence). This CDR3 is built from 13 residues. CDR3 sequence reads: CASRDRGNQPQHF. The CDR3 coding sequence is TGTGCCAGTAGGGACAGGGGCAATCAGCCCCAGCATTTT.

This chain connects TRBV27 to TRBJ2-7; weak D call: TRBD2 (6 bases). The germline gives CDR1 MNHEY, CDR2 SMNVEV (reference sequence). The V end was cut by 4 bases, the J end by 3 bases, with 10 bases between. This CDR3 spans 13 amino acids. CDR3 sequence (DNA): TGTGCCAGCAGTTCCGCGGGGCTCTACGAGCAGTACTTC. Protein: CASSSAGLYEQYF.

The chain has TRBV5-1 and TRBJ2-7; D is possibly TRBD2 (6 bases). This CDR3 has 14 residues. Trimming stripped 4 bases from V and 0 bases from J, with 11 bases between. CDR1 and CDR2 (germline): SGHRS, YFSETQ. CDR3 in amino acids: CASSPTSFSYEQYF. The CDR3 DNA follows: TGCGCCAGCAGCCCCACTAGCTTCTCCTACGAGCAGTACTTC.